This T cell receptor beta chain is drawn from a study of cytomegalovirus exposure and HLA in healthy donors. Across the whole study: In terms of ancestry, the Caucasian-associated cluster contained roughly 81% of the roughly 400 genotyped donors.

PCR primers comprised 60 Vbeta and 13 Jbeta primers. Generated by immunoSEQ multiplex PCR, the TCRdb table keeps only in-frame clones and is missing some. Seen here are about 210,000 clones, more than 75% observed once, and the top ten hold about 6.4%. The CDR3 sequence is 15 residues long. V was clipped by 6 bases and J by 6 bases; unmatched bases: 5. Germline-derived CDR1 and CDR2 are MNHEY and SVGAGI. The source material was PBMCs. This clonotype was sampled from a man in his forties in good health and CMV-seropositive. This chain joins TRBV6-5 and TRBJ2-2; 12 positions match TRBD2. CDR3 amino acids: CASRDLAGGPGELFF. CDR3 coding DNA: TGTGCCAGCAGAGATCTAGCGGGAGGGCCCGGGGAGCTGTTTTTT.